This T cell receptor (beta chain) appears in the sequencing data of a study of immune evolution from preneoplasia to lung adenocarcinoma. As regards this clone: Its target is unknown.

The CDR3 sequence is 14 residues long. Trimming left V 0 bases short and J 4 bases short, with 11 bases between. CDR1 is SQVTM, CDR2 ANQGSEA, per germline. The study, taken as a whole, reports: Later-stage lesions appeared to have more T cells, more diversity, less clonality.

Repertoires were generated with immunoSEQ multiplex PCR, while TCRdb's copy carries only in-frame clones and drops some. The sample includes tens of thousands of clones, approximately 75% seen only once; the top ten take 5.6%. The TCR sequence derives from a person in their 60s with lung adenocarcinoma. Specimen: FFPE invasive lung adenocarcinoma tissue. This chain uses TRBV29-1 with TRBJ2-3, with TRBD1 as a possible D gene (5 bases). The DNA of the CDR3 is TGCAGCGTTGAAGATAGCAGGGCTCCAGATACGCAGTATTTT. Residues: CSVEDSRAPDTQYF.